The entry below gives a single T cell receptor beta chain sequence along with its context. Its antigen is still unknown. The sample holds no much larger clone one base away, and base qualities are not on file. The CDR3 numbers 16 residues from cysteine through phenylalanine. CDR3 DNA is the only sequence kept; it has 48 bases, read in frame from the first base. For this chain, trimming is 5 bases at the V end and 5 bases at the J end, and the number of junction bases without a gene match is 11. CDR1 SNHLY and CDR2 FYNNEI were looked up in the germline V gene. The data were obtained in a study of blood T cell repertoires in COVID-19 (dated by TCRdb to 2020 to 2022). Context from the whole study: Samples from collaborators originated in the United States, Italy and Spain and spanned both the acute and convalescent phases of COVID-19. The repertoires were released in a freely available public database meant as a resource for research on the immune response to SARS-CoV-2. Where available, HLA class I and class II types were taken from metadata supplied by the sample provider and were not determined by assay-based typing. A de-identified subject ID, COVID-19 status, age in years and sex were almost always included in the sample metadata. The prospective study material was composed of cDNA or gDNA derived from T cells, B-cell-depleted T cells, or PBMCs. The samples were drawn from the first 160 participants of the ongoing ImmuneRACE study and from over a thousand subjects provided by 6 global collaborators. Subjects who had been exposed to COVID-19, were actively infected with it, or had recovered from it provided the deeply sampled blood TCRbeta repertoires that made up the dataset.

TCRbeta CDR3 regions were amplified from genomic DNA by means of the immunoSEQ Assay, a bias-controlled multiplex PCR. The source study handled its data this way. The number of nucleated cells in each sample was estimated by amplification of reference gene primers within the assay. Sequence reads were collapsed and filtered to measure the absolute abundance of every unique TCRbeta CDR3 rearrangement. Productive Simpson clonality was computed per sample as the square root of Simpson's diversity index over productive rearrangements. The source is immuneACCESS, and TCRdb retained only in-frame sequences with V and J called. Part of the clones is not carried over; for the studies checked, unresolved V genes explain less than half of this, and the remainder is unexplained. The V and J calls and clone size are taken from that table; D and trimming were inferred from the DNA. Present in this sample are about 24,000 clones, roughly nine tenths of which were seen just once. The ten largest clones capture 7.5% to 10% of the sample.

Study-wide conclusions, independent of this receptor: How much clinical and demographic metadata was included differed by source and by participant, and the metadata was provided uncurated.

Collaborating institutions collected whole blood in K2EDTA tubes following their own protocols. For TCRbeta analysis, collaborators shipped samples as frozen whole blood, isolated PBMCs, or DNA extracted from either of those sample types. Sequencing was carried out using peripheral blood. The TCR originated in a man aged 65 to 85 with acute or convalescent COVID-19. This receptor chain uses TRBV2 and TRBJ2-1, with 8 bases aligning to TRBD2. The DNA sequence is as follows: TGTGCCAGCAGTCCAGGAAGACTAGCGAGAAACAATGAGCAGTTCTTC. It is translated as CASSPGRLARNNEQFF.